This entry describes one TCR beta chain. The table came from immunoSEQ multiplex PCR; TCRdb's copy has only in-frame clones and leaves some out. The table includes about 44,000 clones, around 87% detected once. This CDR3 contains 12 residues. From germline, CDR1 is LGHDT and CDR2 YNNKEL (reference sequence). Trimming pared 1 base from V and 6 bases from J, leaving 3 bases between. The sample comes from a study of blood T cell repertoires in COVID-19. The receptor comes from a human donor in a cohort sampled during active COVID-19. The V gene is TRBV3-1 (or the pseudogene TRBV3-2), the J gene TRBJ2-2; no firm D call. Material: peripheral blood. Here the CDR3 DNA reads TGTGCCAGCAGCCAAGCCGCCGGGGAGCTGTTTTTT. It yields the protein CASSQAAGELFF.